In its sample, the clone carrying this TCR beta chain was seen a few times. What it recognizes is unknown. This entry belongs to a study of type 1 regulatory T cells. Overall study context: An in vitro protocol generated T-allo10, a Tr1-enriched, alloantigen-specific CD4 T cell product. Study-wide results and limits: Compared with non-Tr1 cells, Tr1 cells showed a narrower TCR repertoire.

TCRdb re-called the reads with MiXCR, one entry per CDR3 protein. The top ten clones hold roughly 8.3% of a sample with around 64,000 distinct CDR3 sequences, around 21% of them seen once. There are 15 residues in the CDR3. With 1 base removed from V and 2 bases from J, the gap between germline ends came to 12 bases. Germline lookup yields CDR1 MNHNS and CDR2 SASEGT. This chain joins TRBV6-1 and TRBJ2-7, with TRBD2 as a possible D gene (7 bases). The sequencing sample was made of cultured type 1 regulatory T (Tr1) cells, either the whole culture or a sorted fraction (not recorded which). The sequence was obtained from a human donor in good health. The CDR3 here is CASSEDGGPPYEQYF. CDR3 coding DNA: TGTGCCAGCAGTGAAGACGGGGGGCCCCCCTACGAGCAGTACTTC.